The 11 T cell receptor beta chains below were found in one sample sequenced in a study of tumor-infiltrating lymphocytes in primary liver carcinoma. DNA and RNA were both co-extracted from 20-30 mg of bulk tissue that had not been sorted. The input was about 490 ng total RNA; TCR beta cDNA was made from it with a constant-region primer. Construction of TCR beta libraries relied on three successive nested multiplex PCR rounds employing slightly modified ARM-PCR. In the first two PCR rounds, TRBV1-TRBV30 forward primers were paired with a C-beta reverse primer, and each round lasted nine to ten cycles. One entry per CDR3 protein, called by TCRdb with MiXCR from the multiplex PCR reads. This table holds tens of thousands of distinct CDR3 sequences, over 65% found once. Sequenced material: liver tumor tissue from sampling region 5. Stated subset: tumor region T5, tumor centre. Receptor source: a man aged 40-49 years with primary liver carcinoma and hepatitis B virus infection.

This clonotype is a singleton in its sample. Because it lacks the conserved phenylalanine or tryptophan at the end, this CDR3 is likely a read error. The DNA is omitted, as the CDR3 cannot be located on it reliably, and the CDR3 follows TCRdb's listing. The V call is TRBV4-1, the J call TRBJ1-6; the D call TRBD1 from the table was never checked on the DNA. Germline V lookup: CDR1 MGHRA, CDR2 YSYEKL. The length of the CDR3 is 16 amino acids, counting both ends. The CDR3 sequence is CASSHHLQGADSPVHY.

Concerning this clonotype: Because it lacks the conserved phenylalanine or tryptophan at the end, this CDR3 is likely a read error. The limits of the CDR3 on the DNA are not certain, so only TCRdb's listed CDR3 is given. V gene TRBV11-2 combines with J gene TRBJ2-2; the table's D gene call, TRBD1, was not cross checked with the DNA. The CDR3 region is 16 residues in length, termini included. Germline-derived CDR1 and CDR2 are SGHAT and FQNNGV. The CDR3 reads CASSLYSGANTGELYI.

Regarding this clonotype: Given a much more abundant clone one base away, this may be a read error. The chain couples TRBV15 to TRBJ2-7, with TRBD2 matching over 8 bases. The CDR3 spans 14 residues. V was clipped by 4 bases and J by 6 bases; unmatched bases: 8. Germline V gives CDR1 LNHNV, CDR2 YYDKDF (reference sequence). In nucleotides, the CDR3 is TGTGCCACCAGCATAGTAGCGGGATTACGCGAGCAGTACTTC. Protein product: CATSIVAGLREQYF.

Comments on this clonotype: The junction departs from germline at one end; a sequencing error may be responsible. The chain links TRBV6-5 to TRBJ2-7; 9 nucleotides agree with TRBD2. Germline lookup yields CDR1 MNHEY and CDR2 SVGAGI. The CDR3 totals 14 residues. The CDR3 sequence: CVSSYSSGNGEQYF. CDR3 bases: TGTGTCAGCAGCTACTCTAGCGGGAATGGCGAGCAGTACTTC.

In this sample, this clonotype turned up a few times. The V and J genes are TRBV11-2 and TRBJ2-3; D gene unclear. The CDR3 has 15 amino acids. V was pared by 8 bases and J by 4 bases, with 19 bases between. The V gene's germline CDR1 is SGHAT and CDR2 FQNNGV. The CDR3 DNA follows: TGTGCCAGCTGCCTCGAATATCAAAGCGCAGATACGCAGTATTTT. It encodes CASCLEYQSADTQYF.

Concerning this clonotype itself: One end of the junction fails to match germline, which may point to a read error. The V gene is TRBV6-1, the J gene TRBJ2-2; D is possibly TRBD1 or TRBD2 (5 bases each). The CDR3 contains 14 residues. Per the germline V gene, CDR1 is MNHNS and CDR2 is SASEGT. The CDR3 DNA sequence: TGTGGCAGCAGTGGTCAGGGACGGACCGGGGAGTTGTTTTTT. It yields the protein CGSSGQGRTGELFF.

Remarks on this clonotype: One junction end does not reproduce the germline sequence, and a read error may be involved. V is TRBV11-3 and J is TRBJ2-1; 7 nucleotides match TRBD2. The CDR3 extends over 15 amino acids. Germline V gene lookup returns CDR1 SGHNT and CDR2 YENEEA. The CDR3 bases are TGTGCCAGCAGCGCCAGGACTAGAGAGGTTAATGAGCAATTCTTC. Its translation is CASSARTREVNEQFF.

In its sample, this clonotype is medium-sized. CDR3 sequence: CASSQELAGGHEQYF. The CDR3 bases are TGCGCCAGCAGCCAGGAGCTAGCGGGAGGGCACGAGCAGTACTTC. The chain carries TRBV4-3 and TRBJ2-7, with 12 bases identical to TRBD2. CDR1 is LGHNA and CDR2 is YSLEER in the germline V gene. CDR3 size: 15 residues. V lost 3 bases and J lost 5; bases outside the gene matches: 5.

The chain recombines TRBV7-8 with TRBJ2-3; tentatively, D is TRBD2 (6 bases). Deletions cut 8 bases from V and 6 bases from J, with 18 bases between. From germline, CDR1 is SGHVS and CDR2 FQNEAQ. The CDR3 has 14 amino acids. This chain's CDR3 is CASPGAGSWDTQYF. CDR3 nucleotides: TGTGCCAGCCCAGGTGCGGGATCGTGGGATACGCAGTATTTT.

This chain connects TRBV11-2 to TRBJ2-1, with D possibly TRBD2 on 6 matching bases. Looked up from germline, CDR1 is SGHAT and CDR2 is FQNNGV. The ends were cut back, 6 bases at V and 6 bases at J, with 18 bases in the middle. This CDR3 comprises 15 residues. The CDR3 DNA is TGTGCCAGCAGTTTCGACGGGGGAAAGGGCAATGAGCAGTTCTTC. This sequence encodes CASSFDGGKGNEQFF.

Points on this clonotype: At one end, the junction sequence differs from germline, possibly due to a read error. The V and J genes are TRBV12-3 or TRBV12-4 and TRBJ2-5; possible D gene TRBD2, 6 bases. This CDR3 is built from 13 residues. CDR3 nucleotides: TGTGCCAGCAGCCGACTATCGGGAGAGACTCAGTACTTC. Translation gives CASSRLSGETQYF.